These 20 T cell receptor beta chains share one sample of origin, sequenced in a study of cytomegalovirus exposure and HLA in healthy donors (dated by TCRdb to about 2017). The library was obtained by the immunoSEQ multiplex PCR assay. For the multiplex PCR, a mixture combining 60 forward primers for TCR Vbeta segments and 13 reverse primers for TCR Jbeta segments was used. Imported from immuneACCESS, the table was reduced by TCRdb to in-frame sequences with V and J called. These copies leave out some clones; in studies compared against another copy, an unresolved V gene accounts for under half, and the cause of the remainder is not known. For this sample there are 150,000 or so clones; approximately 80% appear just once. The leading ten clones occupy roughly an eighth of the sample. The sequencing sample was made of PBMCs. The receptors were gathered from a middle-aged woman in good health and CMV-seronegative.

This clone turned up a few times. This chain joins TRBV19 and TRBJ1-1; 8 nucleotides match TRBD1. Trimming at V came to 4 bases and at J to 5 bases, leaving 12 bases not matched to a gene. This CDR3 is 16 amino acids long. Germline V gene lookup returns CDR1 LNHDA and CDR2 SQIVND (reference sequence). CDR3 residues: CASSTARGLVGTEAFF. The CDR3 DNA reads TGTGCCAGTAGTACCGCCAGGGGGCTGGTGGGAACTGAAGCTTTCTTT.

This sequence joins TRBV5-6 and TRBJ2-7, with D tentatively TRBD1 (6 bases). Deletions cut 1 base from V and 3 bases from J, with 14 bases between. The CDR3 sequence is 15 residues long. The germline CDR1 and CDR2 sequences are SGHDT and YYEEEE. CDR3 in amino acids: CASSLFRDMFYEQYF. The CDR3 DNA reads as TGTGCCAGCAGCTTGTTCCGGGACATGTTCTACGAGCAGTACTTC.

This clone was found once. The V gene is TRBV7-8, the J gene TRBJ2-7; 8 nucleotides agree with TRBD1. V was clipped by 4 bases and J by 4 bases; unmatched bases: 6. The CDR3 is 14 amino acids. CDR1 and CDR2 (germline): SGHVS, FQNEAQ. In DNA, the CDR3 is TGTGCCAGCAGCTCAACCGGGACAGGTTACGAGCAGTACTTC. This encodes CASSSTGTGYEQYF.

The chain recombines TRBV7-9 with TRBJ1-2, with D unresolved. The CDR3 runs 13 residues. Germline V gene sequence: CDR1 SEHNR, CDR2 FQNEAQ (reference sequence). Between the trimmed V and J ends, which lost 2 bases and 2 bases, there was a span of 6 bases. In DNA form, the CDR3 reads TGTGCCAGCAGCTTATCACAAAACTATGGCTACACCTTC. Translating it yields CASSLSQNYGYTF.

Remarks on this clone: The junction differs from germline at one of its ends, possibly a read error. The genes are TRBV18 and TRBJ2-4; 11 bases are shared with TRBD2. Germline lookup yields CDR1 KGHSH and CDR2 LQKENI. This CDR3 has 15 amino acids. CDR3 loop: CASSPRGLAENSQYF. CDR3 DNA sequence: TGTGCCAGCTCACCTAGGGGACTAGCGGAAAACAGTCAGTACTTC.

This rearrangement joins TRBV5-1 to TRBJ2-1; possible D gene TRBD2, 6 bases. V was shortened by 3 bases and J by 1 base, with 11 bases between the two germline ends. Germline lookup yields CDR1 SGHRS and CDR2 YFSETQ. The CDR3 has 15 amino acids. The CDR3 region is CASSYSSESYNEQFF. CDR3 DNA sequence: TGCGCCAGCAGCTACTCTAGCGAATCCTACAATGAGCAGTTCTTC.

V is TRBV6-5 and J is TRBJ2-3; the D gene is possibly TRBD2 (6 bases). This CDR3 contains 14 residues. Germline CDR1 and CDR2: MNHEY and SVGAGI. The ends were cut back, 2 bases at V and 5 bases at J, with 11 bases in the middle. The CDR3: CASSYRVGGDTQYF. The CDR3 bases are TGTGCCAGCAGTTACAGGGTCGGGGGAGATACGCAGTATTTT.

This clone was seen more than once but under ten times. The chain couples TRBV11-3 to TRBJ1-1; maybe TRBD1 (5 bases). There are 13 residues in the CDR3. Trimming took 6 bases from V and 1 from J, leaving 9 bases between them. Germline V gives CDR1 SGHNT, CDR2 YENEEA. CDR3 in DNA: TGTGCCAGCAGTCGCGGGGGGAACACTGAAGCTTTCTTT. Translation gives CASSRGGNTEAFF.

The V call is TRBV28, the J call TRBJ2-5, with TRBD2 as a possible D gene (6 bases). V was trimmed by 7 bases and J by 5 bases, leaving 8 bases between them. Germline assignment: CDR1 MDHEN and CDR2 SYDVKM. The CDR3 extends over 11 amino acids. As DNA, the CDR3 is TGTGCCAGCAAAGGGAGGGAGACCCAGTACTTC. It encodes CASKGRETQYF.

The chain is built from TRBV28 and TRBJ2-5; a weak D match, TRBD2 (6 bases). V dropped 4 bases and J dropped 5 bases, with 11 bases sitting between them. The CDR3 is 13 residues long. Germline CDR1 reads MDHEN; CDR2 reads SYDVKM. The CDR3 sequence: CASSSGGVETQYF. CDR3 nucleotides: TGTGCCAGCAGTTCCGGCGGGGTGGAGACCCAGTACTTC.

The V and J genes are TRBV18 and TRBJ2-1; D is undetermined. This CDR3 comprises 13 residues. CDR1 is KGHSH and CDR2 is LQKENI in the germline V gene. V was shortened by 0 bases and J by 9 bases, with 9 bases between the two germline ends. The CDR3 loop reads CASSPPRGGEQFF. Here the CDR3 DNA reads TGTGCCAGCTCACCACCGCGAGGTGGTGAGCAGTTCTTC.

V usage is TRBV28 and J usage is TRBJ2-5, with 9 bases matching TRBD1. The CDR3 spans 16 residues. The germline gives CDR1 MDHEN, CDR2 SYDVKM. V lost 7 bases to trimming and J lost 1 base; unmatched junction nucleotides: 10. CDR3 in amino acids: CASNLQGALSQETQYF. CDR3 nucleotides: TGTGCCAGCAACCTACAGGGGGCGCTTAGCCAAGAGACCCAGTACTTC.

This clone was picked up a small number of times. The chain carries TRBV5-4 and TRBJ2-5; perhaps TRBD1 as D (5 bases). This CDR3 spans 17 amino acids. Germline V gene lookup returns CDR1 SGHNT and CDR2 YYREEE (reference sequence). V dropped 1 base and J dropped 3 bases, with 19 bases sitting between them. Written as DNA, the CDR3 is TGTGCCAGCAGCTTGTCCCTAGGAGACAGTTCCAAAGAGACCCAGTACTTC. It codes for CASSLSLGDSSKETQYF.

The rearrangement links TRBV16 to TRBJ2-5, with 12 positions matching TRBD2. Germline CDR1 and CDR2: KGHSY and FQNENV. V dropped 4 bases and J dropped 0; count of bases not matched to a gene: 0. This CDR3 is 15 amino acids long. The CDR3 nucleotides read TGTGCCAGCAGCCGGACTAGCGGGAACCAAGAGACCCAGTACTTC. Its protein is CASSRTSGNQETQYF.

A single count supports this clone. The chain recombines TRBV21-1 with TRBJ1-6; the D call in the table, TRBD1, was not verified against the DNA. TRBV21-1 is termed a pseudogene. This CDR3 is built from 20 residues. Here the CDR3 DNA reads TGTGCCAGAGGGACGGGACAGGGGGTCAGGGGTTGTGGGCGCGGTTCACCCCTCCACTTT. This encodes CARGTGQGVRGCGRGSPLHF.

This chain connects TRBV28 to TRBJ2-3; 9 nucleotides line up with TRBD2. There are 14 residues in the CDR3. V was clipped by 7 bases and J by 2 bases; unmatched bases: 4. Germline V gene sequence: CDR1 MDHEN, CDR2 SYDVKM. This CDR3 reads CASTPSGTTDTQYF. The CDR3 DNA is TGTGCCAGCACCCCTAGCGGGACCACAGATACGCAGTATTTT.

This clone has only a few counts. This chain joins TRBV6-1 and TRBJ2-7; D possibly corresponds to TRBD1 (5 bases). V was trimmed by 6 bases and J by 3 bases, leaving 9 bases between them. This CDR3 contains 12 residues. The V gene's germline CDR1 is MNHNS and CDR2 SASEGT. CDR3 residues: CASRDINYEQYF. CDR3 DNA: TGTGCCAGCAGGGACATCAACTACGAGCAGTACTTC.

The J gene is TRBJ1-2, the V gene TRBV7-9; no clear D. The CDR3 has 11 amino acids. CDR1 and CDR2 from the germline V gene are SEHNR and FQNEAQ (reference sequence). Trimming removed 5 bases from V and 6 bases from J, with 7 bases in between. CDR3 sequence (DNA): TGTGCCAGCAGCCTCAGGCATGGCTACACCTTC. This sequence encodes CASSLRHGYTF.

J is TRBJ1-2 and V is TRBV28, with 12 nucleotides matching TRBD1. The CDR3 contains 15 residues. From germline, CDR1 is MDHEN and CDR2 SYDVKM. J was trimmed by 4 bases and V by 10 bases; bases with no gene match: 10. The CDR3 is CAIRDRGHVGYGYTF. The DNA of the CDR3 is TGTGCCATACGGGACAGGGGGCACGTGGGCTATGGCTACACCTTC.

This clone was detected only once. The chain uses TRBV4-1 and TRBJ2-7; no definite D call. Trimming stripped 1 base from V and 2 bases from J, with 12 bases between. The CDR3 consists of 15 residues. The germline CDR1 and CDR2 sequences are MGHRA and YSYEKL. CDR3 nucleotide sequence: TGCGCCAGCAGCCAAGGTCCTATTCTCCCCTACGAGCAGTACTTC. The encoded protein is CASSQGPILPYEQYF.